Listed below are T cell receptor beta chains from one sample, sequenced in a study of blood T cells in healthy people across ages. Via MiXCR, TCRdb re-called the 5' RACE reads, giving one row per CDR3 protein. The sample holds more than 650,000 distinct CDR3 sequences, roughly 20% seen once. The sequencing input was blood. Receptors originate from a man between 65 and 80 years old in good health. CDR3s include the opening cysteine and the closing phenylalanine or tryptophan. The D gene is left open where the match is weak. Only part of the rows carry a size: once, few, many, or a class if the clone is expanded.

abundance	d_gene	v_gene	j_gene	CDR3aa	CDR3nt
few	NA	TRBV20-1	TRBJ2-7	CSAMADISYEQYF	TGCAGTGCTATGGCTGACATTTCCTACGAGCAGTACTTC
few	NA	TRBV29-1	TRBJ1-1	CSVDPLPQGRAFF	TGCAGCGTTGACCCCCTCCCCCAGGGACGAGCTTTCTTT
NA	NA	TRBV20-1	TRBJ2-3	CSARDLRRGGTDTQYF	TGCAGTGCTAGAGATCTGAGGCGGGGAGGCACAGATACGCAGTATTTT
NA	NA	TRBV9	TRBJ1-6	CASSPNLAAYNSPLHF	TGTGCCAGCAGCCCAAATTTAGCGGCCTATAATTCACCCCTCCACTTT
many	NA	TRBV12-3/TRBV12-4	TRBJ2-6	CASTRGSGANVLTF	TGTGCCAGCACCCGAGGTTCTGGGGCCAACGTCCTGACTTTC
NA	TRBD2	TRBV4-3	TRBJ2-4	CASSHLTSGPNIQYF	TGCGCCAGCAGCCACCTTACTAGCGGACCCAACATTCAGTACTTC
NA	TRBD1	TRBV29-1	TRBJ1-2	CSVITGTGHYGYTF	TGCAGCGTTATCACCGGGACAGGGCACTATGGCTACACCTTC
NA	NA	TRBV12-3/TRBV12-4	TRBJ2-5	CASSLRGLQYF	TGTGCCAGCAGTTTACGGGGGTTGCAGTACTTC
NA	NA	TRBV4-1	TRBJ1-4	CASSRDSQQGRANEKLFF	TGCGCCAGCAGCCGAGATTCACAACAGGGTAGGGCTAATGAAAAACTGTTTTTT
many	NA	TRBV9	TRBJ1-2	CASSPGGGGYTF	TGTGCCAGCAGCCCCGGAGGGGGTGGCTACACCTTC
few	TRBD1	TRBV5-1	TRBJ1-4	CASSLVGTGVEKLFF	TGCGCCAGCAGCTTGGTCGGGACAGGGGTTGAAAAACTGTTTTTT
few	TRBD2	TRBV3-1	TRBJ2-5	CASELAGAAQETQYF	TGTGCCAGCGAGCTAGCGGGGGCCGCACAAGAGACCCAGTACTTC
NA	NA	TRBV29-1	TRBJ2-7	CSVVLGRLAYEQYF	TGCAGCGTTGTACTGGGACGTTTAGCCTACGAGCAGTACTTC
NA	NA	TRBV4-1	TRBJ1-4	CASSQEIAGSNEKLFF	TGCGCCAGCAGCCAAGAAATTGCAGGTAGCAATGAAAAACTGTTTTTT
NA	NA	TRBV12-3/TRBV12-4	TRBJ1-2	CTSRDGGYGYTF	TGTACCAGCAGGGATGGGGGGTATGGCTACACCTTC
few	TRBD2	TRBV11-3	TRBJ2-1	CASSLTSGVREQFF	TGTGCCAGCAGCCTGACTAGCGGGGTCAGGGAGCAGTTCTTC
NA	TRBD1	TRBV20-1	TRBJ2-1	CSAPLDRGRYNEQFF	TGCAGTGCTCCCTTAGACAGGGGGAGATACAATGAGCAGTTCTTC
NA	NA	TRBV27	TRBJ2-5	CASSPLALPETQYF	TGTGCCAGCAGTCCTCTGGCCCTCCCAGAGACCCAGTACTTC
many	TRBD1	TRBV11-2	TRBJ2-4	CASSAHRGRNIQYF	TGTGCCAGCAGCGCCCACAGGGGCCGAAACATTCAGTACTTC
few	NA	TRBV12-3/TRBV12-4	TRBJ2-5	CASSPRASLQETQYF	TGTGCCAGCAGTCCCCGGGCGAGCCTTCAAGAGACCCAGTACTTC
NA	TRBD2	TRBV24-1	TRBJ2-1	CATSDWTSSSYNEQFF	TGTGCCACCAGTGATTGGACTAGTAGCTCCTACAATGAGCAGTTCTTC
many	NA	TRBV5-1	TRBJ2-3	CASSSDLYTQYF	TGCGCCAGCAGCTCCGATTTGTATACGCAGTATTTT
NA	TRBD2	TRBV24-1	TRBJ2-1	CATSDYSGTSDHNEQFF	TGTGCCACCAGTGACTATTCCGGGACTAGCGACCACAATGAGCAGTTCTTC
few	TRBD2	TRBV18	TRBJ2-3	CASSPRTSGGPDTQYF	TGTGCCAGCTCACCGAGGACTAGCGGGGGTCCAGATACGCAGTATTTT
few	NA	TRBV10-2	TRBJ2-7	CASSEWAYEQYF	TGCGCCAGCAGTGAGTGGGCCTACGAGCAGTACTTC
NA	NA	TRBV29-1	TRBJ1-2	CSVISGFSYGYTF	TGCAGCGTGATCTCAGGGTTTTCCTATGGCTACACCTTC
few	NA	TRBV12-3/TRBV12-4	TRBJ1-1	CASRPAQPVSEAFF	TGTGCCAGCAGACCAGCACAACCGGTTTCAGAAGCTTTCTTT
NA	NA	TRBV12-3/TRBV12-4	TRBJ2-2	CASRMVEKTGELFF	TGTGCCAGCAGGATGGTAGAAAAGACCGGGGAGCTGTTTTTT
many	TRBD2	TRBV7-9	TRBJ2-3	CASSLVTSGGDTQYF	TGTGCCAGCAGCTTAGTTACTAGCGGGGGAGATACGCAGTATTTT
once	TRBD2	TRBV30	TRBJ2-7	CARSPQTSGVYEQYF	TGTGCCCGGAGTCCCCAGACTAGCGGGGTATACGAGCAGTACTTC
NA	NA	TRBV11-3	TRBJ1-1	CASTLGADTEAFF	TGTGCCAGCACCCTAGGAGCTGACACTGAAGCTTTCTTT
NA	NA	TRBV12-3/TRBV12-4	TRBJ1-5	CASSLGKGVIKPQHF	TGTGCCAGCAGTTTAGGAAAGGGGGTGATCAAGCCCCAGCATTTT
few	NA	TRBV20-1	TRBJ1-1	CSARGAYEAFF	TGCAGTGCTAGAGGGGCTTACGAAGCTTTCTTT
few	NA	TRBV3-1	TRBJ2-3	CASSQDQRAGDTQYF	TGTGCCAGCAGCCAAGATCAGAGGGCCGGAGATACGCAGTATTTT
few	NA	TRBV29-1	TRBJ2-5	CSVEPRKQETQYF	TGCAGCGTTGAACCCCGCAAACAAGAGACCCAGTACTTC
NA	NA	TRBV15	TRBJ2-5	CATSRENPGRETQYF	TGTGCCACCAGCAGAGAAAACCCCGGCCGAGAGACCCAGTACTTC
few	TRBD1	TRBV20-1	TRBJ2-1	CSARTGRWNEQFF	TGCAGTGCAAGGACAGGGAGGTGGAATGAGCAGTTCTTC
few	TRBD1	TRBV5-1	TRBJ1-2	CASSLSLQGVYGYTF	TGCGCCAGCAGCTTGAGTTTGCAGGGGGTTTATGGCTACACCTTC
few	NA	TRBV9	TRBJ2-1	CASGTEQFF	TGTGCCAGTGGAACCGAGCAGTTCTTC
NA	NA	TRBV27	TRBJ2-5	CASSFSASVKTQYF	TGTGCCAGCAGTTTTTCGGCTAGCGTTAAGACCCAGTACTTC
NA	NA	TRBV6-6	TRBJ2-1	CTSSSGRAAAYNEQFF	TGTACCAGCAGTTCCGGCAGGGCCGCGGCCTACAATGAGCAGTTCTTC
few	TRBD2	TRBV20-1	TRBJ2-7	CSAQYPSGVYEQYF	TGCAGTGCTCAATACCCTAGCGGGGTCTACGAGCAGTACTTC
few	TRBD1	TRBV10-3	TRBJ1-4	CAISGGQTTNEKLFF	TGTGCCATCAGTGGGGGACAGACAACTAATGAAAAACTGTTTTTT
NA	NA	TRBV5-1	TRBJ2-6	CASSLGVGTLNTGANVLTF	TGCGCCAGCAGCTTGGGAGTTGGGACACTAAATACTGGGGCCAACGTCCTGACTTTC